These 24 T cell receptor beta chains were all obtained from the same sample, sequenced in a study of memory CD4+ T cells and cytomegalovirus serostatus. Single viable CD3+CD4+CD8-CD45RO+ cells were sorted as the memory CD4+ T cells. Generated by immunoSEQ multiplex PCR, the TCRdb table keeps only in-frame clones and is missing some. The table has 50,000 or so clones, around 76% seen once. The sequencing input was memory CD4+ T cells from blood. Receptor source: an adult in good health and CMV-seropositive.

This chain connects TRBV4-3 to TRBJ1-2; 10 positions agree with TRBD1. CDR1 and CDR2 from the germline V gene are LGHNA and YSLEER. This CDR3 spans 16 amino acids. The ends lost 4 bases at V and 0 bases at J; junction bases unmatched: 5. The CDR3 DNA reads TGCGCCAGCAGCCCCGGGACAGGGGAAGCTAACTATGGCTACACCTTC. Protein: CASSPGTGEANYGYTF.

Comments on this clone: The sample carries other DNA sequences with the same CDR3. The chain is built from TRBV7-3 and TRBJ2-7, with a tentative D call TRBD1 (6 bases). The V end lost 4 bases, the J end lost 3 bases, and 13 bases lay between the germline ends. The V gene's germline CDR1 is SGHTA and CDR2 FQGTGA. This CDR3 is 14 amino acids long. The CDR3 DNA follows: TGTGCCAGCAGCTCACAGGGTGCCGGCTACGAGCAGTACTTC. It translates to CASSSQGAGYEQYF.

The V gene is TRBV18, the J gene TRBJ2-1, with D unresolved. Germline-derived CDR1 and CDR2 are KGHSH and LQKENI. The CDR3 extends over 15 amino acids. V lost 3 bases and J lost 5, with 14 bases in between. The CDR3 reads CASSPSVGSDNEQFF. CDR3 coding DNA: TGTGCCAGCTCACCGTCAGTAGGGTCGGACAATGAGCAGTTCTTC.

This chain joins TRBV9 and TRBJ1-1; D is unresolved. V gave up 0 bases and J gave up 0 bases, with 3 bases separating them. Germline values: CDR1 SGDLS, CDR2 YYNGEE. The CDR3 sequence is 13 residues long. CDR3 nucleotide sequence: TGTGCCAGCAGCGTAGAAATGAACACTGAAGCTTTCTTT. It codes for CASSVEMNTEAFF.

The chain employs TRBV14 and TRBJ1-6; the D is unclear. The germline V gene has CDR1 SGHDN and CDR2 FVKESK. With 2 bases removed from V and 0 bases from J, the gap between germline ends came to 5 bases. The CDR3 runs to 15 residues. In DNA, the CDR3 is TGTGCCAGCAGCCAAACAATCTCCTATAATTCACCCCTCCACTTT. Translated, it gives CASSQTISYNSPLHF.

This clone was counted a single time. This chain uses TRBV5-4 with TRBJ2-3, with 7 bases fitting TRBD1. The V and J ends lost 4 bases and 2 bases, in that order; junction bases with no gene match: 4. The CDR3 runs to 14 residues. CDR1 and CDR2 (germline): SGHNT, YYREEE (reference sequence). Here the CDR3 DNA reads TGTGCCAGCAGCCCCAGGGGGACCACAGATACGCAGTATTTT. It yields the protein CASSPRGTTDTQYF.

CDR3 loop: CASSSSGGGDTEAFF. The CDR3 coding sequence is TGCGCCAGCAGCTCGTCGGGGGGCGGCGACACTGAAGCTTTCTTT. The chain uses TRBV5-1 and TRBJ1-1, with D possibly matching TRBD1 (6 bases). V gave up 3 bases and J gave up 3 bases, with 15 bases separating them. The length of the CDR3 is 15 residues. Germline CDR1 and CDR2: SGHRS and YFSETQ.

This clone is medium-sized in the sample. The rearrangement links TRBV10-3 to TRBJ2-7; D gene ambiguous. Germline V gives CDR1 ENHRY, CDR2 SYGVKD. There are 13 residues in the CDR3. Trimming stripped 0 bases from V and 0 bases from J, with 3 bases between. The CDR3 DNA follows: TGTGCCATCAGTGAGTCTAGCTCCTACGAGCAGTACTTC. This translates into CAISESSSYEQYF.

The chain couples TRBV5-1 to TRBJ1-6; D is unresolved. CDR1 SGHRS and CDR2 YFSETQ come from the germline V gene. This CDR3 is 15 amino acids long. Trimming stripped 1 base from V and 11 bases from J, with 16 bases between. CDR3 sequence reads: CASSLSPSRDTPLHF. The CDR3 nucleotides are TGCGCCAGCAGCTTGAGTCCCTCGAGGGATACACCCCTCCACTTT.

This chain connects TRBV6-5 to TRBJ1-2; TRBD1 might be the D (5 bases). Germline V gene sequence: CDR1 MNHEY, CDR2 SVGAGI. This CDR3 contains 12 residues. V was pared by 8 bases and J by 7 bases, with 14 bases between. The CDR3 nucleotides are TGTGCCAGCGGACAAAGGGAGCGTGGCTACACCTTC. The encoded protein is CASGQRERGYTF.

Only a few counts were recorded for this clone. The chain recombines TRBV5-1 with TRBJ2-3; 12 bases fit TRBD2. The CDR3 totals 15 residues. The V gene end was trimmed by 2 bases and the J gene end by 4 bases; junction bases not matched to a gene: 2. Germline V gene sequence: CDR1 SGHRS, CDR2 YFSETQ. CDR3 DNA: TGCGCCAGCAGCTTTACTAGCGGGGGGCCAGATACGCAGTATTTT. Its translation is CASSFTSGGPDTQYF.

The chain uses TRBV6-6 and TRBJ2-5; D unclear. V dropped 5 bases and J dropped 4 bases, with 8 bases sitting between them. The CDR3 is made up of 12 amino acids. Germline assignment: CDR1 MNHNY and CDR2 SVGAGI (reference sequence). CDR3 residues: CASSPRRETQYF. CDR3 nucleotides: TGTGCCAGCAGTCCCCGGCGAGAGACCCAGTACTTC.

V usage is TRBV4-2 and J usage is TRBJ2-7; D is perhaps TRBD1 or TRBD2 (6 bases each). The CDR3 extends over 16 amino acids. The germline CDR1 and CDR2 sequences are LGHNA and YNFKEQ. V lost 0 bases and J 4 bases, leaving 16 bases between the germline ends. CDR3 nucleotide sequence: TGTGCCAGCAGCCAAGATGGATGGAGGGGGTATTACGAGCAGTACTTC. It specifies CASSQDGWRGYYEQYF.

This rearrangement joins TRBV6-5 to TRBJ1-5, with D perhaps TRBD1 (6 bases). V lost 0 bases and J lost 6, with 12 bases in between. The germline V gene encodes CDR1 MNHEY and CDR2 SVGAGI. This CDR3 comprises 15 residues. CDR3: CASSYSARGAQPQHF. The CDR3 DNA is TGTGCCAGCAGTTACTCAGCCCGGGGGGCTCAGCCCCAGCATTTT.

The genes are TRBV29-1 and TRBJ2-3; D is perhaps TRBD2 (6 bases). The V gene's germline CDR1 is SQVTM and CDR2 ANQGSEA. CDR3 length: 13 amino acids. V lost 4 bases, J lost 2 bases, and 10 bases lay in between. The CDR3 is CSVGRGTTDTQYF. DNA of the CDR3: TGCAGCGTTGGTCGGGGGACCACAGATACGCAGTATTTT.

This chain joins TRBV6-5 and TRBJ2-2; D is undetermined. This CDR3 has 11 residues. Trimming shortened V by 7 bases and J by 7 bases, and 7 bases separated the two germline ends. Germline loops: CDR1 MNHEY, CDR2 SVGAGI. The CDR3 is CASIGDGELFF. DNA of the CDR3: TGTGCCAGCATTGGGGACGGGGAGCTGTTTTTT.

CDR3 DNA: TGTGCCAGCAGTTTATTACCCGGGACAGGGGACAACGAGCAGTACTTC. Translation: CASSLLPGTGDNEQYF. The V and J genes are TRBV28 and TRBJ2-7, with 10 bases aligning to TRBD1. V trimming: 1 base; J trimming: 5 bases; junction bases outside the gene matches: 8. The CDR3 is made up of 16 amino acids. The germline gives CDR1 MDHEN, CDR2 SYDVKM.

The chain recombines TRBV7-9 with TRBJ1-2, with D tentatively TRBD1 (5 bases). This CDR3 comprises 14 residues. V was cut by 3 bases and J by 8 bases, with 16 bases left in between. Germline CDR1 and CDR2: SEHNR and FQNEAQ (reference sequence). Here the CDR3 DNA reads TGTGCCAGCAGCTTCAACCTGAGGCAGGGCGGCTACACCTTC. Translation gives CASSFNLRQGGYTF.

The rearrangement joins TRBV5-1 to TRBJ2-2; no clear D gene. This CDR3 has 14 residues. Germline V gene lookup returns CDR1 SGHRS and CDR2 YFSETQ. V shed 1 base and J shed 6 bases, with 10 bases lying between them. The chain's CDR3 is CASSLTVLSGELFF. CDR3 coding DNA: TGCGCCAGCAGCTTGACAGTGTTGTCCGGGGAGCTGTTTTTT. Full variable domain (remainder filled in from reference TRBV5-1 and TRBJ2-2): KAGVTQTPRYLIKTRGQQVTLSCSPISGHRSVSWYQQTPGQGLQFLFEYFSETQRNKGNFPGRFSGRQFSNSRSEMNVSTLELGDSALYLCASSLTVLSGELFFGEGSRLTVL.

The chain uses TRBV5-6 and TRBJ2-2; the match to TRBD2 covers 8 bases. The germline V gene has CDR1 SGHDT and CDR2 YYEEEE. V was pared by 1 base and J by 6 bases, with 5 bases of the junction left unmatched. This CDR3 spans 15 amino acids. The DNA for the CDR3 is TGTGCCAGCAGCTTGATGGGACTAGAGGCCGGGGAGCTGTTTTTT. Protein sequence: CASSLMGLEAGELFF.

The rearrangement joins TRBV4-3 to TRBJ2-5; 9 bases line up with TRBD2. V was clipped by 2 bases and J by 1 base; unmatched bases: 5. The germline CDR1 and CDR2 sequences are LGHNA and YSLEER. The length of the CDR3 is 16 residues. The CDR3 DNA reads TGCGCCAGCAGCCAAAATAGCGGGGGCTCCCAAGAGACCCAGTACTTC. This gives the protein CASSQNSGGSQETQYF.

The chain combines TRBV6-6 with TRBJ2-1; D is uncertain. The V end was cut by 7 bases, the J end by 0 bases, with 13 bases between. This CDR3 is built from 15 residues. CDR1 and CDR2 from the germline V gene are MNHNY and SVGAGI (reference sequence). The CDR3 DNA follows: TGTGCCAGCATTGGACGACCGCACTCCTACAATGAGCAGTTCTTC. It specifies CASIGRPHSYNEQFF.

This clone appeared once. The chain links TRBV7-9 to TRBJ2-7; the match to TRBD2 covers 11 bases. After removal of 8 bases from V and 3 bases from J, the junction contained 15 bases not matched to a gene. Per the germline V gene, CDR1 is SEHNR and CDR2 is FQNEAQ (reference sequence). The CDR3 has 17 amino acids. The CDR3 region has the DNA TGTGCCAGCGGATTTCTAGCGGGGGGTAGCCACGACTACGAGCAGTACTTC. Protein: CASGFLAGGSHDYEQYF.

The chain is built from TRBV27 and TRBJ2-7; 7 bases line up with TRBD1. Trimming removed 3 bases from V and 4 bases from J; junction bases left unmatched: 3. The CDR3 loop spans 13 amino acids. Germline V gene sequence: CDR1 MNHEY, CDR2 SMNVEV (reference sequence). The CDR3 nucleotides are TGTGCCAGCAGTTTTTCCAGGGGGTACGAGCAGTACTTC. Encoded protein: CASSFSRGYEQYF.